This TCR beta chain was recorded in a study of cytomegalovirus exposure and HLA in healthy donors. In the PCR, 60 Vbeta and 13 Jbeta primers were used. TCRdb keeps only in-frame clones here, not all; method: immunoSEQ multiplex PCR. The sample shows around 140,000 clones, around 77% of them seen only once. In its sample, this clone was seen once. The CDR3 contains 19 residues. CDR1 and CDR2 from the germline V gene are SGHTA and FQGNSA. V gave up 5 bases and J gave up 2 bases; unmatched junction bases: 17. The chain uses TRBV7-2 and TRBJ2-1, with 8 nucleotides matching TRBD1. The sample was PBMCs. The sequence derives from a woman aged 55-70 years in good health and CMV-seronegative. Here the CDR3 reads CASSQLARGRGNPYNEQFF. CDR3 bases: TGTGCCAGCAGCCAATTGGCCAGGGGGCGGGGTAACCCCTACAATGAGCAGTTCTTC.